The subject of this entry is one T cell receptor beta chain. Time point in this sample: pre-sensitization, week 0. Treatment of the sample: therapeutic diphenylcyclopropenone sensitization with weekly scalp DPC. The sample comes from a study of human T cells and chemical hapten exposure. Study context: Patch tests containing 0.01% DPC, applied to the upper back, were read at 6 days.

MiXCR, applied by TCRdb to the RACE reads, yields one record per CDR3 protein. Of a few hundred thousand distinct CDR3 sequences in the sample, 5.5% were seen once. CDR1 and CDR2 from the germline V gene are KGHSH and LQKENI. The CDR3 length is 15 residues. V gave up 6 bases and J gave up 0 bases, with 9 bases separating them. This sequence joins TRBV18 and TRBJ2-6; D may be TRBD1 or TRBD2 (5 bases each). This sample comprised whole blood, obtained in connection with sensitization to the hapten diphenylcyclopropenone (DPC). This TCR derives from a woman aged 18-29 years with alopecia areata. Some clones in this sample may be carry-over from other donors' samples. The CDR3 nucleotides read TGTGCCAGCTCCGGGGCGAGCTCTGGGGCCAACGTCCTGACTTTC. Its protein product is CASSGASSGANVLTF.